In this sample, the clone carrying this T cell receptor beta chain turned up a few times. Its antigen remains unidentified. This sample is drawn from a study of cytomegalovirus exposure and HLA in healthy donors. Study overall: Unique TCRs numbering around 85 million, obtained from HLA-typed donors, made up an early data release. Study-level results: Most observed TCR sequences were rare, whereas some public TCRs were detected in many donors.

The ends were cut back, 4 bases at V and 6 bases at J, with 5 bases in the middle. The CDR3 runs to 10 residues. CDR1 SGHRS and CDR2 YFSETQ come from the germline V gene. 13 Jbeta primers and 60 Vbeta primers were used for the PCR. As processed by the authors: The authors later counted 65 million to 90 million unique TCR beta chains, 9 million to 12 million of them shared. The method was immunoSEQ multiplex PCR; TCRdb's version includes in-frame clones alone and lacks a portion of them. V, J and clone size are those of that table, while D and trimming were read from the DNA. The table records around 200,000 clones, roughly 70% of them present only once.

The rearrangement uses TRBV5-1 and TRBJ2-7, with D uncertain. Sample: PBMCs. The receptor was isolated from a male donor in good health and CMV-seronegative. CDR3 nucleotide sequence: TGCGCCAGCAGCCTCCTCGAGCAGTACTTC. Protein product: CASSLLEQYF.